This TCR beta chain was sequenced during a study of cytomegalovirus exposure and HLA in healthy donors. The PCR made use of 60 Vbeta and 13 Jbeta primers. Data came from immunoSEQ multiplex PCR; TCRdb stores just in-frame clones and leaves some out. The sample gives roughly 190,000 clones, approximately 70% of which show up once; about 1.7% is in the top ten. This CDR3 comprises 13 residues. Germline assignment: CDR1 SGHRS and CDR2 YFSETQ. V gave up 0 bases and J gave up 4 bases, with 7 bases separating them. V gene TRBV5-1 combines with J gene TRBJ2-5; D ambiguous. The sample was PBMCs. The clonotype originates from a woman aged 25 to 39 in good health and CMV-seronegative. CDR3 residues: CASSLGALETQYF. The DNA of the CDR3 is TGCGCCAGCAGCTTGGGGGCTTTAGAGACCCAGTACTTC.